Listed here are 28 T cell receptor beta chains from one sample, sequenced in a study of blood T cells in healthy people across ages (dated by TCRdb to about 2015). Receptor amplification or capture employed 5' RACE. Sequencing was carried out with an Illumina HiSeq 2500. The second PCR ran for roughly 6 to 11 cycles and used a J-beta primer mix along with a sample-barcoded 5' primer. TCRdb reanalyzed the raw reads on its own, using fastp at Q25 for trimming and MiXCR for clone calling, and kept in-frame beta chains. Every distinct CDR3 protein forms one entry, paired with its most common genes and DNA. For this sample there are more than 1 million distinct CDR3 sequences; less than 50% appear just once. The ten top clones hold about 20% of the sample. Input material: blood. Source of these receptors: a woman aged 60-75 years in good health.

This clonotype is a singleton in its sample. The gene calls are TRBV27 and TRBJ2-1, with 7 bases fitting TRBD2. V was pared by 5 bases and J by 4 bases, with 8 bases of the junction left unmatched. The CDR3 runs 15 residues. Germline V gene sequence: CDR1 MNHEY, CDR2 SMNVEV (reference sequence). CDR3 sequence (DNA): TGTGCCAGCAGTAACCGGGGGGAGAGGTACAATGAGCAGTTCTTC. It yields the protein CASSNRGERYNEQFF.

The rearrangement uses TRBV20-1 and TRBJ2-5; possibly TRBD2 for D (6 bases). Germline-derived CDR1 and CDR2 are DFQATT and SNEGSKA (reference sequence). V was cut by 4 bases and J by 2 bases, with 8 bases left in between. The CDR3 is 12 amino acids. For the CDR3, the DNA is TGCAGTGCTATAGCGGTTCAAGAGACCCAGTACTTC. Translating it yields CSAIAVQETQYF.

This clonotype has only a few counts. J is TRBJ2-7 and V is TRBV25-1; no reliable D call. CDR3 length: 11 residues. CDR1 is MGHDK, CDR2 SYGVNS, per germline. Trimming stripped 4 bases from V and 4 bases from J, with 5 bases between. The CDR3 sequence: CASSAQYEQYF. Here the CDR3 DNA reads TGTGCCAGCAGTGCCCAGTACGAGCAGTACTTC.

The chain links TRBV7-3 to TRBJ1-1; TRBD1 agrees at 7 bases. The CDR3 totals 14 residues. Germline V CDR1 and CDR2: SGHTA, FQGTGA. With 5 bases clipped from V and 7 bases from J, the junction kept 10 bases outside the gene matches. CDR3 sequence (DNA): TGTGCCAGCAGCCTAGGAGGGACAGTGGGTGAAGCTTTCTTT. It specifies CASSLGGTVGEAFF.

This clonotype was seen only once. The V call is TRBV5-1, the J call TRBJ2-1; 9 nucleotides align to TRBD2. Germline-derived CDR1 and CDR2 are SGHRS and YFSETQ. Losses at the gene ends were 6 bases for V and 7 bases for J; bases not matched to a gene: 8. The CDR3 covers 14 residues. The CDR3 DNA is TGCGCCAGCACCATGGTAGCGGGAGTGAATGAGCAGTTCTTC. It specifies CASTMVAGVNEQFF.

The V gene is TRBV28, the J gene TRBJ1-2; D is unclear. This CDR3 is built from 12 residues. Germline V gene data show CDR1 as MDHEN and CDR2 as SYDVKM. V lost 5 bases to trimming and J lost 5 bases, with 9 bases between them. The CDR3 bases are TGTGCCAGCAGTGAAGAGAGATATGGCTACACCTTC. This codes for CASSEERYGYTF.

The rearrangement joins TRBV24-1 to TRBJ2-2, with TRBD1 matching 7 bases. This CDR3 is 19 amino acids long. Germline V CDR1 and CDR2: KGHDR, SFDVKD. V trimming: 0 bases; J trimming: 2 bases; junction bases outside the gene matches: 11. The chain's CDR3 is CATSDLGGRDSPNTGELFF. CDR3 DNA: TGTGCCACCAGTGATTTGGGGGGACGGGACAGTCCTAACACCGGGGAGCTGTTTTTT.

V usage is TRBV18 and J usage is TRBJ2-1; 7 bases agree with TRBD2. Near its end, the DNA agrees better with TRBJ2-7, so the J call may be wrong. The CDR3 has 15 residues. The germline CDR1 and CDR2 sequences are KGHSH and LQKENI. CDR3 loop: CASSYGLEGWNEQYF. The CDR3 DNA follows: TGTGCCAGCTCATACGGACTAGAGGGCTGGAATGAGCAGTACTTC.

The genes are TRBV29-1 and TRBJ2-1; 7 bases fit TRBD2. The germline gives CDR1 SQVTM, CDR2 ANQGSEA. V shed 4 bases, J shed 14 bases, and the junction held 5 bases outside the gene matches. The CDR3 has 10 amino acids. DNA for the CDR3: TGCAGCGTTGTTGGGACTACCAAGTTCTTC. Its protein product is CSVVGTTKFF.

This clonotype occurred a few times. This chain's CDR3 is CSAGRGEGQYEQYF. CDR3 sequence (DNA): TGCAGCGCCGGAAGAGGAGAGGGGCAATACGAGCAGTACTTC. The chain recombines TRBV29-1 with TRBJ2-7; tentatively, D is TRBD1 or TRBD2 (5 bases each). CDR3 length equals 14 residues. Per germline, CDR1 SQVTM and CDR2 ANQGSEA. V gave up 7 bases and J gave up 4 bases, with 20 bases separating them.

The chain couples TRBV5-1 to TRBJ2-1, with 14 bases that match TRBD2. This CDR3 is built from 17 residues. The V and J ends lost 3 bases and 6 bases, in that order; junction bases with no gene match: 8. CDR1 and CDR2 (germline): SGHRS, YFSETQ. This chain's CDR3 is CASSSGLGLAGVNEQFF. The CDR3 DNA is TGCGCCAGCAGCTCGGGCTTGGGACTAGCGGGAGTCAATGAGCAGTTCTTC. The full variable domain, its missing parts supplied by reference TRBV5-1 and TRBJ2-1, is KAGVTQTPRYLIKTRGQQVTLSCSPISGHRSVSWYQQTPGQGLQFLFEYFSETQRNKGNFPGRFSGRQFSNSRSEMNVSTLELGDSALYLCASSSGLGLAGVNEQFFGPGTRLTVL.

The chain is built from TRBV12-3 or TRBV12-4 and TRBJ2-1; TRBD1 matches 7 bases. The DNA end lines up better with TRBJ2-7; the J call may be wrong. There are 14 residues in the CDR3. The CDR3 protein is CASSADRAFDEQYF. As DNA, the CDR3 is TGTGCCAGCAGCGCCGACAGGGCCTTCGATGAGCAGTACTTC.

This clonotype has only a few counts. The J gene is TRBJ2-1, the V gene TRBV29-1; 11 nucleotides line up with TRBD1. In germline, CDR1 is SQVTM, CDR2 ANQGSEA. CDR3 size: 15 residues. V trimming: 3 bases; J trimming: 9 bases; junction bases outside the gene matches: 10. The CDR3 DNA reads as TGCAGCGTTGACTCGGGACAGGGGGAGTTCGGTGAGCAGTTCTTC. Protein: CSVDSGQGEFGEQFF.

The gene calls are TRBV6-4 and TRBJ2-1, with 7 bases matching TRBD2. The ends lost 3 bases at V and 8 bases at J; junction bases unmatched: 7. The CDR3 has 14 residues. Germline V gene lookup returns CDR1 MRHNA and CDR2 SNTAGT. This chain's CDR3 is CASSEAGVEDEQFF. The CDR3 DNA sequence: TGTGCCAGCAGTGAGGCGGGAGTGGAGGATGAGCAGTTCTTC.

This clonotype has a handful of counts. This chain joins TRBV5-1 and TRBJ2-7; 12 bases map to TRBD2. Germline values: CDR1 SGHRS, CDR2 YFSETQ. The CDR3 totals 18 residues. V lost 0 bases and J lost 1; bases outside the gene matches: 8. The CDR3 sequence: CASSLASSGRALSYEQYF. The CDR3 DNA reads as TGCGCCAGCAGCTTGGCGTCTAGCGGGAGGGCCTTATCCTACGAGCAGTACTTC.

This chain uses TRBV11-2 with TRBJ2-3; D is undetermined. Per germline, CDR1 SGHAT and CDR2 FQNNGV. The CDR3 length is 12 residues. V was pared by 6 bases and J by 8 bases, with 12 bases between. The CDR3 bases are TGTGCCAGCAGTTCTAGGGCTCGTACGCAGTATTTT. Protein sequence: CASSSRARTQYF.

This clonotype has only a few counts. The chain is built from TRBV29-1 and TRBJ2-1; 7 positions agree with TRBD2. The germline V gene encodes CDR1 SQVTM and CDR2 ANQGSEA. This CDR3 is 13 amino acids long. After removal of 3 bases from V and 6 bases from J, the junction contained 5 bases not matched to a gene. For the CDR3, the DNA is TGCAGCGTTGAGAAGCGGGAAGGCAATGAGCAGTTCTTC. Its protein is CSVEKREGNEQFF.

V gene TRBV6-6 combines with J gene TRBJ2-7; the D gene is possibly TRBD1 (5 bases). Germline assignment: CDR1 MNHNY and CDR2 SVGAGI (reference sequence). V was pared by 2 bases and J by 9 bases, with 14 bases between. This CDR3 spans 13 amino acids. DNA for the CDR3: TGTGCCAGCAGTTACCCTGATCAGGGTGTGCAGTACTTC. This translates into CASSYPDQGVQYF.

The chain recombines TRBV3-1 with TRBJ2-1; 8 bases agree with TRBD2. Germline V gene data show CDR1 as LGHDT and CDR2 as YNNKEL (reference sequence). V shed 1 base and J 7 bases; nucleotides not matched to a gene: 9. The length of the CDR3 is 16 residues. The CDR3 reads CASSQAFRLAKNEQFF. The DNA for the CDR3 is TGTGCCAGCAGCCAAGCGTTCCGACTAGCGAAAAATGAGCAGTTCTTC.

The CDR3 coding sequence is TGCAGTGCTAGTAGCTCCGGGCAGTACTTC. This translates into CSASSSGQYF. The rearrangement uses TRBV20-1 and TRBJ2-5, with unresolved D. V dropped 3 bases and J dropped 11 bases, with 10 bases sitting between them. The CDR3 consists of 10 residues. CDR1 and CDR2 from the germline V gene are DFQATT and SNEGSKA (reference sequence).

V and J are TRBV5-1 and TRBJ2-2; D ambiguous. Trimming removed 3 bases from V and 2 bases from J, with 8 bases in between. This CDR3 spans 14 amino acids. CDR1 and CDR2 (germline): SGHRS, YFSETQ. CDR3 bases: TGCGCCAGCAGCTCCGTGGACAACACCGGGGAGCTGTTTTTT. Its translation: CASSSVDNTGELFF.

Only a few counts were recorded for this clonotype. The CDR3 region is CSARASHQETQYF. For the CDR3, the DNA is TGCAGTGCTAGAGCCTCTCATCAAGAGACCCAGTACTTC. This chain uses TRBV20-1 with TRBJ2-5; D uncertain. The CDR3 covers 13 residues. Germline CDR1 DFQATT, CDR2 SNEGSKA (reference sequence). The V end was cut by 1 base, the J end by 2 bases, with 8 bases between.

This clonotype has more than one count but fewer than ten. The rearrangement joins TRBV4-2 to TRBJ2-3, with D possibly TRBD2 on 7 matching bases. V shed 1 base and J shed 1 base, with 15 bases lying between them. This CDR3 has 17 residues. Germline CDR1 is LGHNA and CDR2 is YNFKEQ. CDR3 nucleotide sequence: TGTGCCAGCAGCCAAGTCCCGGGGGGCGCGGGCACAGATACGCAGTATTTT. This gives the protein CASSQVPGGAGTDTQYF.

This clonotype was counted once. The CDR3 loop reads CSAREDGTGPYEQYF. The DNA for the CDR3 is TGCAGTGCTAGGGAGGACGGGACGGGCCCCTACGAGCAGTACTTC. This rearrangement joins TRBV20-1 to TRBJ2-7; D is perhaps TRBD1 or TRBD2 (5 bases each). Trimming left V 3 bases short and J 2 bases short, with 17 bases between. Per the germline V gene, CDR1 is DFQATT and CDR2 is SNEGSKA (reference sequence). The CDR3 extends over 15 amino acids.

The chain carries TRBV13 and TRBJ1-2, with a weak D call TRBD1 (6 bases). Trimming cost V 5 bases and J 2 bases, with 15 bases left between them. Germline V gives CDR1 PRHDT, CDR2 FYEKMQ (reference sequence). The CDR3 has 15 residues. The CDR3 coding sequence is TGTGCCAGCAGCCCAGAACAGGGACCCAACTATGGCTACACCTTC. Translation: CASSPEQGPNYGYTF.

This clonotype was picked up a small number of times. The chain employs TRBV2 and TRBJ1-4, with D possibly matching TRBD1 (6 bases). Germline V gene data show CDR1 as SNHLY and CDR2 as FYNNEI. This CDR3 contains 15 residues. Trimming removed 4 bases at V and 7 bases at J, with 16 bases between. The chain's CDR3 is CASSASGTPIEKLFF. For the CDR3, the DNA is TGTGCCAGCAGTGCTTCCGGGACACCCATTGAAAAACTGTTTTTT.

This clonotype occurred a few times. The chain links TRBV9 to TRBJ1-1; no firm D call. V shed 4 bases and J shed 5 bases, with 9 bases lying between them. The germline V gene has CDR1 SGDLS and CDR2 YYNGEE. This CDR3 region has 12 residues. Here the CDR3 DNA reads TGTGCCAGCAGCCCGCACGAGACTGAAGCTTTCTTT. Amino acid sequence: CASSPHETEAFF.

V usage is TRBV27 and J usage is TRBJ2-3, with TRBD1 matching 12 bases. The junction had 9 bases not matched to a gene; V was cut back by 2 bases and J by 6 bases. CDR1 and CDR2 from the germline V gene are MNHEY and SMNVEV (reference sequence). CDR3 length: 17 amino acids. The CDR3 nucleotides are TGTGCCAGCAGTTTAGACGCCGGGACAGGGGGCATCGATACGCAGTATTTT. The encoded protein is CASSLDAGTGGIDTQYF.